Below are 30 T cell receptor beta chains sequenced from a single sample in a study of OX40 agonist ivuxolimab in advanced cancers. Clones were sequenced by immunoSEQ multiplex PCR, and TCRdb holds only the in-frame ones, with some missing. The sample includes tens of thousands of clones, 75% to 90% seen only once; the top ten take about 10%. The sequences come from CD4+ or CD8+ T cells sorted from blood, collected in a trial of the OX40 agonist ivuxolimab. The receptors derive from an adult with an advanced solid tumor such as melanoma, head and neck, liver or kidney cancer.

V usage is TRBV18 and J usage is TRBJ2-2; a weak D match, TRBD1 (5 bases). This CDR3 region has 16 residues. Trimming cost V 0 bases and J 1 base, with 9 bases left between them. Germline CDR1 is KGHSH and CDR2 is LQKENI. The CDR3 loop is CASSPPAGLNTGELFF. In DNA, the CDR3 is TGTGCCAGCTCACCACCGGCAGGGCTGAACACCGGGGAGCTGTTTTTT.

The chain employs TRBV5-4 and TRBJ1-1; no clear D gene. The CDR3 is 14 residues long. With 4 bases removed from V and 2 bases from J, the gap between germline ends came to 12 bases. CDR1 and CDR2 from the germline V gene are SGHNT and YYREEE (reference sequence). The CDR3 here is CASSNIEYNTEAFF. The CDR3 nucleotides read TGTGCCAGCAGCAATATAGAATATAACACTGAAGCTTTCTTT.

V is TRBV5-1 and J is TRBJ2-7, with TRBD2 matching over 12 bases. Germline V gene sequence: CDR1 SGHRS, CDR2 YFSETQ. CDR3 length equals 19 residues. The ends lost 4 bases at V and 2 bases at J; junction bases unmatched: 16. DNA for the CDR3: TGCGCCAGCAGCCTCCGGGATCTAGCGGGAGGGCCCCCTGCCTACGAGCAGTACTTC. Amino acids: CASSLRDLAGGPPAYEQYF.

This chain joins TRBV19 and TRBJ1-6, with 8 bases lining up with TRBD1. V trimming: 6 bases; J trimming: 10 bases; junction bases outside the gene matches: 5. The germline CDR1 and CDR2 sequences are LNHDA and SQIVND (reference sequence). This CDR3 is built from 13 residues. CDR3 loop: CASRLQGVSPLHF. The CDR3 coding sequence is TGTGCCAGTAGGCTACAGGGGGTATCACCCCTCCACTTT.

The CDR3 reads CASSGQGVGEQYF. CDR3 sequence (DNA): TGCGCCAGCAGTGGGCAGGGGGTGGGCGAGCAGTACTTC. V and J are TRBV10-2 and TRBJ2-7, with TRBD1 identical over 7 bases. Germline V gene lookup returns CDR1 WSHSY and CDR2 SAAADI. The CDR3 spans 13 residues. The V and J ends lost 4 bases and 6 bases, in that order; junction bases with no gene match: 6.

The chain employs TRBV7-2 and TRBJ1-2, with TRBD1 matching 9 bases. The CDR3 extends over 18 amino acids. Germline CDR1 SGHTA, CDR2 FQGNSA. With 7 bases clipped from V and 8 bases from J, the junction kept 23 bases outside the gene matches. CDR3 residues: CASIVRPTGGYAGDGYTF. For the CDR3, the DNA is TGTGCCAGCATCGTCCGACCGACAGGGGGATATGCTGGCGACGGCTACACCTTC.

The chain employs TRBV11-2 and TRBJ2-7; D possibly corresponds to TRBD2 (6 bases). V lost 5 bases and J 1 base, leaving 18 bases between the germline ends. CDR3 length: 16 residues. Per the germline V gene, CDR1 is SGHAT and CDR2 is FQNNGV. For the CDR3, the DNA is TGTGCCAGCAGCCCCATTGGGAGGACAAAATCCTACGAGCAGTACTTC. Residues: CASSPIGRTKSYEQYF.

The genes are TRBV6-5 and TRBJ2-5; D may be TRBD2 (7 bases). From germline, CDR1 is MNHEY and CDR2 SVGAGI. CDR3 length: 14 residues. V was cut by 8 bases and J by 8 bases, with 21 bases left in between. CDR3: CASGYGAGANTQYF. CDR3 in DNA: TGTGCCAGCGGATACGGGGCGGGGGCGAATACCCAGTACTTC.

The V call is TRBV29-1, the J call TRBJ1-4; D is ambiguous. This CDR3 comprises 13 residues. The V end lost 5 bases, the J end lost 8 bases, and 15 bases lay between the germline ends. Germline CDR1 reads SQVTM; CDR2 reads ANQGSEA. This CDR3 reads CSVSRDRKEKLFF. In DNA, the CDR3 is TGCAGCGTTTCCCGGGATAGGAAGGAAAAACTGTTTTTT. Complete variable domain (other parts from reference TRBV29-1 and TRBJ1-4): SAVISQKPSRDICQRGTSLTIQCQVDSQVTMMFWYRQQPGQSLTLIATANQGSEATYESGFVIDKFPISRPNLTFSTLTVSNMSPEDSSIYLCSVSRDRKEKLFFGSGTQLSVL.

The genes are TRBV28 and TRBJ1-1; D unresolved. The V gene lost 7 bases and the J gene lost 4 bases, with 13 bases spanning the gap. CDR3 length: 13 amino acids. Germline loops: CDR1 MDHEN, CDR2 SYDVKM. In DNA form, the CDR3 reads TGTGCCAGCACGGCGGGCTCGCGCACTGAAGCTTTCTTT. This gives the protein CASTAGSRTEAFF.

The chain employs TRBV28 and TRBJ2-3, with 7 bases lining up with TRBD2. V shed 7 bases and J 6 bases; nucleotides not matched to a gene: 13. The CDR3 consists of 15 residues. CDR1 and CDR2 from the germline V gene are MDHEN and SYDVKM. The CDR3 DNA sequence: TGTGCCAGCAACCTGGGGGGGTCCTTCCCTGATACGCAGTATTTT. This translates into CASNLGGSFPDTQYF.

CDR3 DNA sequence: TGTGCCAGCAGCTTGGGAGGCGGAGGGGCCTGGTGGCCCCAGCATTTT. It is translated as CASSLGGGGAWWPQHF. This chain uses TRBV5-6 with TRBJ1-5, with TRBD1 as a possible D gene (5 bases). This CDR3 contains 16 residues. Germline V gene sequence: CDR1 SGHDT, CDR2 YYEEEE. Trimming removed 0 bases from V and 9 bases from J, with 19 bases in between.

The chain joins TRBV2 to TRBJ2-5; 11 nucleotides line up with TRBD2. The CDR3 extends over 16 amino acids. Trimming cost V 4 bases and J 1 base; bases outside gene matches: 5. Per the germline V gene, CDR1 is SNHLY and CDR2 is FYNNEI. The CDR3 DNA reads TGTGCCAGCAGTGGCTCCGGGACTAGCGGCCAAGAGACCCAGTACTTC. Amino acid sequence: CASSGSGTSGQETQYF.

The gene calls are TRBV14 and TRBJ1-1, with unresolved D. V was cut by 5 bases and J by 4 bases, with 14 bases left in between. There are 14 residues in the CDR3. Germline V gene sequence: CDR1 SGHDN, CDR2 FVKESK. This CDR3 is CASSGRGPSTEAFF. The CDR3 DNA reads as TGTGCCAGCAGCGGTCGCGGCCCCAGCACTGAAGCTTTCTTT.

The chain links TRBV5-4 to TRBJ1-4; 11 nucleotides line up with TRBD1. V lost 4 bases and J lost 4; bases outside the gene matches: 6. This CDR3 has 16 amino acids. Germline V gene data show CDR1 as SGHNT and CDR2 as YYREEE (reference sequence). CDR3: CASSLGQGAVNEKLFF. CDR3 nucleotides: TGTGCCAGCAGCCTCGGACAGGGGGCGGTTAATGAAAAACTGTTTTTT. Full variable domain (outside the CDR3, taken from reference TRBV5-4 and TRBJ1-4): ETGVTQSPTHLIKTRGQQVTLRCSSQSGHNTVSWYQQALGQGPQFIFQYYREEENGRGNFPPRFSGLQFPNYSSELNVNALELDDSALYLCASSLGQGAVNEKLFFGSGTQLSVL.

The rearrangement joins TRBV6-5 to TRBJ2-1; 12 bases fit TRBD2. This CDR3 is built from 13 residues. The germline gives CDR1 MNHEY, CDR2 SVGAGI. The V gene end was trimmed by 6 bases and the J gene end by 13 bases; junction bases not matched to a gene: 7. The CDR3: CASSPGLAGSQFF. The CDR3 region has the DNA TGTGCCAGCAGCCCTGGACTAGCGGGATCCCAGTTCTTC.

The CDR3 region is CASSLDSGLDQPQHF. The CDR3 DNA reads TGTGCCAGCAGCTTAGATTCAGGTTTAGATCAGCCCCAGCATTTT. The genes are TRBV11-3 and TRBJ1-5; D call uncertain. This CDR3 contains 15 residues. V gave up 0 bases and J gave up 5 bases, with 11 bases separating them. Germline V lookup: CDR1 SGHNT, CDR2 YENEEA. Full variable domain (remainder filled in from reference TRBV11-3 and TRBJ1-5): EAGVVQSPRYKIIEKKQPVAFWCNPISGHNTLYWYLQNLGQGPELLIRYENEEAVDDSQLPKDRFSAERLKGVDSTLKIQPAELGDSAVYLCASSLDSGLDQPQHFGDGTRLSIL.

This clone was observed once. The rearrangement links TRBV2 to TRBJ2-3; 7 nucleotides align to TRBD1. Looked up from germline, CDR1 is SNHLY and CDR2 is FYNNEI. The CDR3 is made up of 14 amino acids. V lost 4 bases, J lost 5 bases, and 6 bases stayed unmatched. The CDR3 spells CASSGQGSGDTQYF. The CDR3 nucleotides are TGTGCCAGCAGTGGACAGGGTTCAGGAGATACGCAGTATTTT.

V and J are TRBV5-1 and TRBJ2-1; D is ambiguous. The V gene lost 4 bases and the J gene lost 0 bases, with 14 bases spanning the gap. CDR1 is SGHRS and CDR2 is YFSETQ in the germline V gene. There are 16 residues in the CDR3. The CDR3 DNA reads as TGCGCCAGCAGCCTCCAAGTCAGATCCTCCTACAATGAGCAGTTCTTC. Its protein is CASSLQVRSSYNEQFF.

The chain links TRBV5-1 to TRBJ2-1; TRBD2 agrees at 10 bases. The CDR3 extends over 14 amino acids. CDR1 is SGHRS, CDR2 YFSETQ, per germline. The V and J ends lost 5 bases and 6 bases, in that order; junction bases with no gene match: 5. The CDR3 loop reads CASSSGRPLNEQFF. CDR3 in DNA: TGCGCCAGCAGTAGCGGGAGGCCACTCAATGAGCAGTTCTTC.

This clone came up a few times. This chain links TRBV5-4 with TRBJ2-7, with D possibly matching TRBD2 (5 bases). Germline CDR1 is SGHNT and CDR2 is YYREEE (reference sequence). The CDR3 extends over 13 amino acids. Trimming took 4 bases from V and 4 from J, leaving 12 bases between them. CDR3 nucleotides: TGTGCCAGCAGCGCGGAGAGGGAGTACGAGCAGTACTTC. Amino acid sequence: CASSAEREYEQYF.

This clone was seen only once. For the CDR3, the DNA is TGTGCCAGCAGCTCCGGGACTAGCGGGGGGACCCTTTACAATGAGCAGTTCTTC. Its translation is CASSSGTSGGTLYNEQFF. The chain carries TRBV5-4 and TRBJ2-1; 15 bases line up with TRBD2. Germline trimming cut 3 bases from V and 4 bases from J; bases unmatched to any gene: 8. Germline CDR1 and CDR2: SGHNT and YYREEE (reference sequence). The CDR3 covers 18 residues.

In DNA, the CDR3 is TGTGCCAGCAGCTTAGGGCAGACCTCTAGGGGCTACGAGCAGTACTTC. It translates to CASSLGQTSRGYEQYF. The chain carries TRBV11-2 and TRBJ2-7, with TRBD1 as a possible D gene (5 bases). CDR1 and CDR2 (germline): SGHAT, FQNNGV. V was clipped by 1 base and J by 3 bases, with 16 bases between them. This CDR3 contains 16 residues.

J is TRBJ1-4 and V is TRBV9, with a weak D call TRBD1 (5 bases). This CDR3 is 16 amino acids long. Between the trimmed V and J ends, which lost 0 bases and 8 bases, there was a span of 17 bases. Germline CDR1 SGDLS, CDR2 YYNGEE. CDR3 region: CASSVGYGAGQEKLFF. CDR3 DNA sequence: TGTGCCAGCAGCGTAGGGTATGGGGCGGGCCAGGAAAAACTGTTTTTT.

The chain carries TRBV4-1 and TRBJ1-1, with D possibly matching TRBD1 (6 bases). The V gene's germline CDR1 is MGHRA and CDR2 YSYEKL. The CDR3 contains 16 residues. V was clipped by 2 bases and J by 3 bases, with 16 bases between them. The CDR3 sequence is CASSQRSGTFYTEAFF. CDR3 DNA: TGCGCCAGCAGCCAAAGGTCCGGGACATTCTACACTGAAGCTTTCTTT.

This chain uses TRBV12-5 with TRBJ2-5; tentatively, D is TRBD2 (6 bases). CDR3 length: 15 residues. CDR1 LGHNT and CDR2 FRNRAP come from the germline V gene. Between the trimmed V and J ends, which lost 5 bases and 6 bases, there was a span of 19 bases. In DNA, the CDR3 is TGTGCTAGTGGTCCCTCCCCCCTGGGGGGAAAGACCCAGTACTTC. Translating it yields CASGPSPLGGKTQYF.

This chain links TRBV5-1 with TRBJ2-5; D might be TRBD1 or TRBD2, each matching 5 bases. Germline CDR1 reads SGHRS; CDR2 reads YFSETQ. This CDR3 is 15 amino acids long. Trimming took 4 bases from V and 2 from J, leaving 15 bases between them. The CDR3 DNA reads as TGCGCCAGCAGCAGAGGGACGGCCTCTCAAGAGACCCAGTACTTC. Translated: CASSRGTASQETQYF.

In this sample, this clone turned up once. This chain joins TRBV19 and TRBJ2-1; TRBD1 is a possible D gene (6 bases). The CDR3 is made up of 19 amino acids. Germline V lookup: CDR1 LNHDA, CDR2 SQIVND (reference sequence). V was pared by 3 bases and J by 7 bases, with 28 bases between. The CDR3 here is CASSITGHPLPLVGNEQFF. The CDR3 region has the DNA TGTGCCAGTAGTATCACGGGACATCCTCTCCCGCTAGTCGGGAATGAGCAGTTCTTC.

V and J are TRBV5-1 and TRBJ2-5; D gene uncertain. The CDR3 is made up of 13 amino acids. Trimming removed 2 bases at V and 1 base at J, with 6 bases between. Germline V lookup: CDR1 SGHRS, CDR2 YFSETQ. The CDR3, as DNA: TGCGCCAGCAGCTTTGGGCGCCAAGAGACCCAGTACTTC. Its protein product is CASSFGRQETQYF. Based on the CDR3 plus reference TRBV5-1 and TRBJ2-5, the full variable domain is KAGVTQTPRYLIKTRGQQVTLSCSPISGHRSVSWYQQTPGQGLQFLFEYFSETQRNKGNFPGRFSGRQFSNSRSEMNVSTLELGDSALYLCASSFGRQETQYFGPGTRLLVL.

The V gene is TRBV5-4, the J gene TRBJ1-2; D remains ambiguous. The CDR3 totals 15 residues. CDR1 SGHNT and CDR2 YYREEE come from the germline V gene (reference sequence). Trimming pared 0 bases from V and 4 bases from J, leaving 13 bases between. CDR3 protein: CASSLEGRGSYGYTF. CDR3 coding DNA: TGTGCCAGCAGCTTGGAAGGTAGAGGTTCCTATGGCTACACCTTC.